The entry below describes one TCR beta chain. This sample stems from a study of blood T cell repertoires in COVID-19. Study-wide context: The United States, Italy and Spain supplied acute and convalescent COVID-19 samples.

The cohort comprised adults aged about 18 to 90 years residing in approximately 22 US areas. Libraries were prepared by immunoSEQ multiplex PCR; TCRdb keeps only in-frame clonotypes and omits some of them. The repertoire holds approximately 200,000 clones, with over 80% as singletons. Sequencing was done on a sample of PBMCs or T cells enriched from blood (not recorded which). The receptor's source is a man aged 18 to 30 with acute COVID-19.

CDR3 amino acids: CASTPPGGELYNEQFF. CDR3 DNA: TGTGCCAGTACCCCGCCGGGAGGCGAACTCTACAATGAGCAGTTCTTC. The chain couples TRBV19 to TRBJ2-1; 7 bases line up with TRBD2. The germline V gene has CDR1 LNHDA and CDR2 SQIVND (reference sequence). The V gene end was trimmed by 7 bases and the J gene end by 3 bases; junction bases not matched to a gene: 12. The CDR3 is 16 amino acids.